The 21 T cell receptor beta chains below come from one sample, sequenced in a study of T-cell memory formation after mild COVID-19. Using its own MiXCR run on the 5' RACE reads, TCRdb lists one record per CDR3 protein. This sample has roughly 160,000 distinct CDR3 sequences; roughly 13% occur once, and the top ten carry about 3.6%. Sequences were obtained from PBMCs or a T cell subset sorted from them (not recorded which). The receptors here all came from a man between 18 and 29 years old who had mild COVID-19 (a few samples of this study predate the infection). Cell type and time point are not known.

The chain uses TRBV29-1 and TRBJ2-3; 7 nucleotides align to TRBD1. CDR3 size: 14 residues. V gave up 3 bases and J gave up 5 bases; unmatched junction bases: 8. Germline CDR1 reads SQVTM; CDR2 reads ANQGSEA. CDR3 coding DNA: TGCAGCGTTGATCTCGACAGGGTTGGAGATACGCAGTATTTT. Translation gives CSVDLDRVGDTQYF.

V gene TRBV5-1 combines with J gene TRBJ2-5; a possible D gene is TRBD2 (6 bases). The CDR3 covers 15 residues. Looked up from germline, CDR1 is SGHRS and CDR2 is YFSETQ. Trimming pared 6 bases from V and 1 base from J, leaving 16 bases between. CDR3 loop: CASNYAGSGQETQYF. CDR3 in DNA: TGCGCCAGCAACTACGCGGGGAGCGGCCAAGAGACCCAGTACTTC.

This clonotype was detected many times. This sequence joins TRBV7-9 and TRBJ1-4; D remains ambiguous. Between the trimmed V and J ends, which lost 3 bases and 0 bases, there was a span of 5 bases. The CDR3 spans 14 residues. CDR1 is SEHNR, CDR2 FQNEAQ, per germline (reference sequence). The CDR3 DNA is TGTGCCAGCAGCTTCGGGGCAACTAATGAAAAACTGTTTTTT. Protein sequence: CASSFGATNEKLFF.

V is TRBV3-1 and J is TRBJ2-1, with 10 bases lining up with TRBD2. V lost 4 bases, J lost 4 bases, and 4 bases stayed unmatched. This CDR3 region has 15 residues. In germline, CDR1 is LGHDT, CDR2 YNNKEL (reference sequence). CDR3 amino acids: CASSRRTSGYNEQFF. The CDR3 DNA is TGTGCCAGCAGCCGCCGGACTAGCGGTTACAATGAGCAGTTCTTC.

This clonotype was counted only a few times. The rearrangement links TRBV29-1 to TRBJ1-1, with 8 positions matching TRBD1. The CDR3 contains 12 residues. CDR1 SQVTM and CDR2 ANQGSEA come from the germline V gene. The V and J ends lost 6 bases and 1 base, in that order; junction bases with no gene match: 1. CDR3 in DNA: TGCAGCGTCACAGGGGGGAACACTGAAGCTTTCTTT. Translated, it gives CSVTGGNTEAFF.

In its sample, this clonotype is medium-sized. CDR3 nucleotides: TGTGCCAGCAGCCCAAGGGCAGGGAAGGGTGAGCAGTTCTTC. It is translated as CASSPRAGKGEQFF. This rearrangement joins TRBV7-9 to TRBJ2-1, with D perhaps matching TRBD1 (5 bases). The CDR3 is 14 residues long. Looked up from germline, CDR1 is SEHNR and CDR2 is FQNEAQ (reference sequence). V shed 5 bases and J shed 9 bases, with 17 bases lying between them.

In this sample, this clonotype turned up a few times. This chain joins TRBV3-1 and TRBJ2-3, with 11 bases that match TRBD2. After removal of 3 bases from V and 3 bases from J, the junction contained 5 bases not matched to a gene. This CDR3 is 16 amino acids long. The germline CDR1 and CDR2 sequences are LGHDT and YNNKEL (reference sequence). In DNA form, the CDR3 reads TGTGCCAGCAGCCAGCTTAGCGGGGGGGCGACAGATACGCAGTATTTT. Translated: CASSQLSGGATDTQYF.

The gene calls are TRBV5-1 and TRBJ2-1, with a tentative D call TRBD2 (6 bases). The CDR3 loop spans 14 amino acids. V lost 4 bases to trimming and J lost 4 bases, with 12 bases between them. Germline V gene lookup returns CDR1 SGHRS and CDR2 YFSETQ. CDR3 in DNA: TGCGCCAGCAGCAATTCCGGGAGATACAATGAGCAGTTCTTC. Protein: CASSNSGRYNEQFF.

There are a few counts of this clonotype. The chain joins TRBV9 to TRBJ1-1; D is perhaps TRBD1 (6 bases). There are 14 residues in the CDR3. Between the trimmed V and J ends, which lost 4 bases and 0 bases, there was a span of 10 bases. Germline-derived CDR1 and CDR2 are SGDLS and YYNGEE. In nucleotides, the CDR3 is TGTGCCAGCAGCACAGGGACGGTGAACACTGAAGCTTTCTTT. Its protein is CASSTGTVNTEAFF.

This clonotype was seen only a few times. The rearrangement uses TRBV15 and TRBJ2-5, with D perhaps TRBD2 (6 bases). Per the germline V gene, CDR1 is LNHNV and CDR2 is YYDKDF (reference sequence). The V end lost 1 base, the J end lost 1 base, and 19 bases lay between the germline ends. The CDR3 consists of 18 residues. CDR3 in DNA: TGTGCCACCAGCAGAGCCGGTGGAAGACTAGGGGCCCAAGAGACCCAGTACTTC. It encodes CATSRAGGRLGAQETQYF. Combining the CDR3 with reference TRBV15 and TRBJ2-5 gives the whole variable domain DAMVIQNPRYQVTQFGKPVTLSCSQTLNHNVMYWYQQKSSQAPKLLFHYYDKDFNNEADTPDNFQSRRPNTSFCFLDIRSPGLGDTAMYLCATSRAGGRLGAQETQYFGPGTRLLVL.

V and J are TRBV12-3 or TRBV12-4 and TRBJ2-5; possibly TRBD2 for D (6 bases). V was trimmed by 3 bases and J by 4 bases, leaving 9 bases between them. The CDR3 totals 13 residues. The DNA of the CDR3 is TGTGCCAGCAGTTTGTTGGGGGGAGAGACCCAGTACTTC. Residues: CASSLLGGETQYF.

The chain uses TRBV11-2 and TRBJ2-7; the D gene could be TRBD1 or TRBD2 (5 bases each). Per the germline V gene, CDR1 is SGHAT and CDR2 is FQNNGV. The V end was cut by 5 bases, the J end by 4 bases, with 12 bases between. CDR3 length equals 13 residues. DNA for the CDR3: TGTGCCAGCAGCCCTAGAGGGGCATACGAGCAGTACGTC. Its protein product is CASSPRGAYEQYV.

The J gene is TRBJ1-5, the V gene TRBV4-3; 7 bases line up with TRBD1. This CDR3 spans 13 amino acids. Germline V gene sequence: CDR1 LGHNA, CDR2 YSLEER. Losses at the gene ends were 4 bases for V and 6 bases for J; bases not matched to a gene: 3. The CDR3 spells CASSPTGVQPQHF. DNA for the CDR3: TGCGCCAGCAGCCCTACAGGGGTTCAGCCCCAGCATTTT.

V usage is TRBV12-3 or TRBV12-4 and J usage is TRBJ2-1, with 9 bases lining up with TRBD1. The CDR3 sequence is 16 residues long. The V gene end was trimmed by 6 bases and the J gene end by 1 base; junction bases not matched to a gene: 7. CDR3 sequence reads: CASSRGQGGSYNEQFF. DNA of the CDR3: TGTGCCAGCAGCCGGGGACAGGGCGGGTCCTACAATGAGCAGTTCTTC.

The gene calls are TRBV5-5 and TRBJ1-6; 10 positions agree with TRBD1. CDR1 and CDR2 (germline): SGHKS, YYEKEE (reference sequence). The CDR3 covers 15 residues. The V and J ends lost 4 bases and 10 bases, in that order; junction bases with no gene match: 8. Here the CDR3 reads CASSASGTGVSPLHF. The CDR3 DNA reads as TGTGCCAGCAGCGCATCCGGGACAGGGGTCTCACCCCTCCACTTT.

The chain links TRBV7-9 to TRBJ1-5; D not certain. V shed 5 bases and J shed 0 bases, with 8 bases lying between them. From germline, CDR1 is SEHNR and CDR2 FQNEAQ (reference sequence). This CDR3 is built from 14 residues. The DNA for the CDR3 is TGTGCCAGCAGCGCAGCTAATAGCAATCAGCCCCAGCATTTT. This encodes CASSAANSNQPQHF.

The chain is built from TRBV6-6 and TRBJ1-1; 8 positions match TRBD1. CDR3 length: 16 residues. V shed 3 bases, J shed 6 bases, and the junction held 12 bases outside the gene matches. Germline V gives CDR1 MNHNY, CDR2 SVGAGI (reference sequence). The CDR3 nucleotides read TGTGCCAGCAGTTATTCCAGGGGGCCCGGGAGCCCTGAAGCTTTCTTT. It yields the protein CASSYSRGPGSPEAFF.

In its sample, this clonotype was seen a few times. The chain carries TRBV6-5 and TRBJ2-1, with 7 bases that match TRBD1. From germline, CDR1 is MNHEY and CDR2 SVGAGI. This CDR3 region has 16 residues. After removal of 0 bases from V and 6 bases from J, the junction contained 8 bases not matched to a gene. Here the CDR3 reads CASSYSRYRGANEQFF. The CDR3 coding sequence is TGTGCCAGCAGTTACTCTCGTTACAGGGGAGCCAATGAGCAGTTCTTC.

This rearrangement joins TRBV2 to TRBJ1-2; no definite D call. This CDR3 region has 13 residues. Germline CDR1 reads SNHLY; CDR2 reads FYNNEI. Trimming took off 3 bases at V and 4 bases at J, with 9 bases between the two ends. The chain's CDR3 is CASSDAAAYGYTF. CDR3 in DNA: TGTGCCAGCAGTGATGCGGCAGCCTATGGCTACACCTTC.

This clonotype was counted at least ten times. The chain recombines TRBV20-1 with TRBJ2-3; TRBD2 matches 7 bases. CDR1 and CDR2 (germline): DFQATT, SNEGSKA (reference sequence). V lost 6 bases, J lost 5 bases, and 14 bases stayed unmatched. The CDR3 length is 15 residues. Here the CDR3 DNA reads TGCAGTGCACCACAAGCGGGGACCAAATTAGATACGCAGTATTTT. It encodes CSAPQAGTKLDTQYF.

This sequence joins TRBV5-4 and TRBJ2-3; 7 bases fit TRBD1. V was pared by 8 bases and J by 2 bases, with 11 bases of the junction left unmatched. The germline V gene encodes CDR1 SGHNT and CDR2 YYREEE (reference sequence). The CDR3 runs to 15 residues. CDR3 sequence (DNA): TGTGCCAGTCATCTAAAAGGGGGCTTCACAGATACGCAGTATTTT. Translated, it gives CASHLKGGFTDTQYF. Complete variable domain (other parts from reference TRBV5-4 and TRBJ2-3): ETGVTQSPTHLIKTRGQQVTLRCSSQSGHNTVSWYQQALGQGPQFIFQYYREEENGRGNFPPRFSGLQFPNYSSELNVNALELDDSALYLCASHLKGGFTDTQYFGPGTRLTVL.